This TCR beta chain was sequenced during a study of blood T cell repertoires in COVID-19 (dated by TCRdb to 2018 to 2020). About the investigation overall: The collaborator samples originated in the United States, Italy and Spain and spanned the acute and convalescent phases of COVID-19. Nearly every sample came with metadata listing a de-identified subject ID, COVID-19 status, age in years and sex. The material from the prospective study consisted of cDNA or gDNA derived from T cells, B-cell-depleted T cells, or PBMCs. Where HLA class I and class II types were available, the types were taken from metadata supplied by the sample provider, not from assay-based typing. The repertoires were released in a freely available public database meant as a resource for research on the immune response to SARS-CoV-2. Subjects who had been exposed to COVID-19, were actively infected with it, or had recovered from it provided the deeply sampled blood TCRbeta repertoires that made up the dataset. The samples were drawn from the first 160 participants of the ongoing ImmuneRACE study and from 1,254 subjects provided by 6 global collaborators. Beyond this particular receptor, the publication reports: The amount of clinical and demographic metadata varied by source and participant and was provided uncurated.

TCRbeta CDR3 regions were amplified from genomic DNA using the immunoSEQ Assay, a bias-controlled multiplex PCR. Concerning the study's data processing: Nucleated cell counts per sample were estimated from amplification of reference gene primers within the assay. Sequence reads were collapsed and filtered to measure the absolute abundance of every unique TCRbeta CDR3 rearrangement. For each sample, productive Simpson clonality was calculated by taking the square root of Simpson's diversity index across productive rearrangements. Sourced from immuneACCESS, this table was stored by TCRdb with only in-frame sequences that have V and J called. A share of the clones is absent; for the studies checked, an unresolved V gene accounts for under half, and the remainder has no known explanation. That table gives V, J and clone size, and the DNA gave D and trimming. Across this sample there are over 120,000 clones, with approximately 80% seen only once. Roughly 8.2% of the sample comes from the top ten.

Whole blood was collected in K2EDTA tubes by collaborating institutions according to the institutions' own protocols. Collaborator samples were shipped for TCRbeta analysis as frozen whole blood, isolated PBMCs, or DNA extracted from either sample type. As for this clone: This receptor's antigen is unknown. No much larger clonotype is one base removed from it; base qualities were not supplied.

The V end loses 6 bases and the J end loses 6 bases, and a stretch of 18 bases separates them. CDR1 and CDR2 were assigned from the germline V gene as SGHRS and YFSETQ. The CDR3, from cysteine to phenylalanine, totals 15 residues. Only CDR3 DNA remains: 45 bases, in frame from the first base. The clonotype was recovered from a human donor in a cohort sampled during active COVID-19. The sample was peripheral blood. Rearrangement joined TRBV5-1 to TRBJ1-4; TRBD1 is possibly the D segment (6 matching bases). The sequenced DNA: TGCGCCAGCACCCTCGGGGGGGGCCCACATGAAAAACTGTTTTTT. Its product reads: CASTLGGGPHEKLFF.